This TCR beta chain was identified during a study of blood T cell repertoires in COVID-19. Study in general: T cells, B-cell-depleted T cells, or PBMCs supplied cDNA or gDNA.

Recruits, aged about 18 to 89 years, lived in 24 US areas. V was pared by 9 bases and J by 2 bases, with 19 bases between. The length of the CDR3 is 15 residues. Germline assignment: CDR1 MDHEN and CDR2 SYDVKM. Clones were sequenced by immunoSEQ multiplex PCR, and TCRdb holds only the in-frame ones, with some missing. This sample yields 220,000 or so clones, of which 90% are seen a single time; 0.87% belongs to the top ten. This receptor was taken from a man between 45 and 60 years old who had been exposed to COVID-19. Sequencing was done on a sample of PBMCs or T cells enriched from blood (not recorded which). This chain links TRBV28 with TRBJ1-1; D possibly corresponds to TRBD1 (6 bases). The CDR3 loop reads CASVITGTPNTEAFF. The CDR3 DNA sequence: TGTGCCAGTGTCATAACCGGGACACCAAACACTGAAGCTTTCTTT.